This T cell receptor beta chain originates from a study of response to subunit inactivated influenza vaccine (dated by TCRdb to the late 2010s). Regarding the complete study: Deep quantitative profiling of the T cell receptor repertoire was used in the study to follow responses to a trivalent subunit inactivated influenza vaccine. Study-wide findings and limitations: According to the authors, only a limited number of new T cells may be recruited by each seasonal influenza vaccination.

This clonotype was observed at least ten times. Its antigen specificity is not known. No quality values exist for individual bases; no much larger clone is one base distant. The CDR3 contains 11 residues, cysteine and phenylalanine counted. The kept DNA is CDR3 alone, 33 bases in frame from the first base. Relative to germline, V is 0 bases shorter and J is 5 bases shorter, with 4 bases between their ends. For CDR1 and CDR2, the germline V gene (reference sequence) lists DFQATT and SNEGSKA. Library prep was done by RT-PCR. Sequencer: Illumina HiSeq 2500. TCRdb trimmed public reads at Q25 via fastp, called clones via MiXCR and kept in-frame beta chains. One record per CDR3 amino acid sequence lists the most common genes and DNA. The table for this sample lists 610,000 or so distinct CDR3 sequences; less than 15% of them were counted only once. The top ten clones comprise around 10% of the sample.

This sample comprised PBMCs from blood, obtained 11 to 12 days after vaccination. The chain couples TRBV20-1 to TRBJ1-1; no D segment can be confidently identified. This clonotype originated in a man in his fifties who received an inactivated influenza vaccine. Donor details come from another sample of the same person, matched by shared clones. The base sequence is TGCAGTGCTAGAGATCCGACTGAAGCTTTCTTT. The translation is CSARDPTEAFF.